The clone carrying this T cell receptor (beta chain) appeared a few times. Germline V CDR1 and CDR2: SQVTM, ANQGSEA. Trimming stripped 2 bases from V and 0 bases from J, with 11 bases between. This CDR3 has 15 amino acids. The sample comes from a study of CD8+CD57+ T cells in acquired aplastic anemia. The study profiled TCR beta VDJ and CDR3 using genomic DNA as template. TCRdb passed the reads through MiXCR, listing each CDR3 protein once. The repertoire holds over 150,000 distinct CDR3 sequences, with over 50% as singletons. Sequenced patients had shown CD8+CD57+ cell expansion by flow cytometry. The clonotype was recovered from a human donor with aplastic anemia. The sample consisted of sorted CD4+, CD8+, or CD8+CD57+ T cells (not recorded which) from PBMCs. The rearrangement links TRBV29-1 to TRBJ2-1, with D unresolved. The CDR3 region is CSVEYGQSSYNEQFF. The CDR3, as DNA: TGCAGCGTTGAATATGGGCAGAGCTCCTACAATGAGCAGTTCTTC.